This TCR beta chain was captured by sequencing in a study of control samples from healthy donors and cancer patients. Method: immunoSEQ multiplex PCR; TCRdb's copy keeps in-frame clones and lacks some. Found here are some 140,000 clones, roughly 94% of them singletons; the top ten hold 5.5% to 6%. Between the trimmed V and J ends, which lost 6 bases and 8 bases, there was a span of 19 bases. The CDR3 spans 14 residues. Germline lookup yields CDR1 MNHEY and CDR2 SVGAGI. This receptor was obtained from a man aged 35-49 years in good health. V usage is TRBV6-5 and J usage is TRBJ1-2; no reliable D call. The sample consisted of blood. CDR3 sequence reads: CASSRAGPVEGYTF. The CDR3 DNA follows: TGTGCCAGCAGCCGAGCCGGGCCGGTGGAGGGCTACACCTTC.